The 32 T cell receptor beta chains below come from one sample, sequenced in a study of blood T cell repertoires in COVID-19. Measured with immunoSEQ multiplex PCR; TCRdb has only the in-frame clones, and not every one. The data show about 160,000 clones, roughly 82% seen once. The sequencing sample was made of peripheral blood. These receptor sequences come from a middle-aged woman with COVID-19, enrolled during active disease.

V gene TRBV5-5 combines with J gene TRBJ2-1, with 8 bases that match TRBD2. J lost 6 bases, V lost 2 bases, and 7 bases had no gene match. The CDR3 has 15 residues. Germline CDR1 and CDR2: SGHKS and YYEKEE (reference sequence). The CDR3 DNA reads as TGTGCCAGCAGCTTCGGCGGGAGGAGGAGCAATGAGCAGTTCTTC. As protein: CASSFGGRRSNEQFF.

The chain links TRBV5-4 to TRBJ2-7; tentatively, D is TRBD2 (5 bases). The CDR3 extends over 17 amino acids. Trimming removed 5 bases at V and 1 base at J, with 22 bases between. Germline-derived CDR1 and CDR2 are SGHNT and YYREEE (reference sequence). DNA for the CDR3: TGTGCCAGCAGTTCACAATGGGGTGGAGGAGATTCCTACGAGCAGTACTTC. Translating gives CASSSQWGGGDSYEQYF. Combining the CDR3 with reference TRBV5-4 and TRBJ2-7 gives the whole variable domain ETGVTQSPTHLIKTRGQQVTLRCSSQSGHNTVSWYQQALGQGPQFIFQYYREEENGRGNFPPRFSGLQFPNYSSELNVNALELDDSALYLCASSSQWGGGDSYEQYFGPGTRLTVT.

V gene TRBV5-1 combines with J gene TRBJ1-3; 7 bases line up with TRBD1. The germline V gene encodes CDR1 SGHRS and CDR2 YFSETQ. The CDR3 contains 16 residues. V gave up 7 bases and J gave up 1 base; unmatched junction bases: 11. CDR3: CASSEGATRSGNTIYF. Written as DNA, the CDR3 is TGCGCCAGCTCTGAGGGGGCGACGAGATCTGGAAACACCATATATTTT. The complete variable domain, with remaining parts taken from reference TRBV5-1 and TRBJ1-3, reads KAGVTQTPRYLIKTRGQQVTLSCSPISGHRSVSWYQQTPGQGLQFLFEYFSETQRNKGNFPGRFSGRQFSNSRSEMNVSTLELGDSALYLCASSEGATRSGNTIYFGEGSWLTVV.

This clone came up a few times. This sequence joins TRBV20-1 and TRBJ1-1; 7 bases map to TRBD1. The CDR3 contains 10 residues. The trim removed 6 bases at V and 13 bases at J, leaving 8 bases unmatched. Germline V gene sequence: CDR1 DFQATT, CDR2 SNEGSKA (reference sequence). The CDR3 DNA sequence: TGCAGTGCCCATACAGGGGTAGTTTTCTTT. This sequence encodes CSAHTGVVFF.

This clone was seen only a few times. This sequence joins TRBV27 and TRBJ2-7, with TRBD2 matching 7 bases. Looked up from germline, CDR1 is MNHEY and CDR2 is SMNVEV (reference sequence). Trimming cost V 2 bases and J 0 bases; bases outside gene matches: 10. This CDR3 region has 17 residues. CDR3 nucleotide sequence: TGTGCCAGCAGTTTACGGGGGTGGGAGCGGGACTCCTACGAGCAGTACTTC. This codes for CASSLRGWERDSYEQYF.

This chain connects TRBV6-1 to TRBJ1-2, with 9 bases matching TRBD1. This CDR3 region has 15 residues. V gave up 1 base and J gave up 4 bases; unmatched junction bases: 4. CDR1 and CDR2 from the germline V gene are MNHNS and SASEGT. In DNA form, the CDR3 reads TGTGCCAGCAGTGAAGTGCCGGGACAGGGCTATGGCTACACCTTC. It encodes CASSEVPGQGYGYTF.

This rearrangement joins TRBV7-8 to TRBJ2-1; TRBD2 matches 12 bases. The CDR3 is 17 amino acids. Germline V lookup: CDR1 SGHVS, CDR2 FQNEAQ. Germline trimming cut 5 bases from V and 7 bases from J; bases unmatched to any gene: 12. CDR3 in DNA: TGTGCCAGCAGCGCGGAAATAGGACTAGCGGGAAGGAATGAGCAGTTCTTC. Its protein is CASSAEIGLAGRNEQFF.

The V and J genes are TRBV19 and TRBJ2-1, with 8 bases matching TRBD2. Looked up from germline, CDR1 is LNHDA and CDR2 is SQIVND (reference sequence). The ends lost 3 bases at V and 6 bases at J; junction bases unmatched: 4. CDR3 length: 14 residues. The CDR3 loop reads CASSIGGGPNEQFF. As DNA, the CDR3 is TGTGCCAGTAGTATCGGGGGGGGGCCCAATGAGCAGTTCTTC.

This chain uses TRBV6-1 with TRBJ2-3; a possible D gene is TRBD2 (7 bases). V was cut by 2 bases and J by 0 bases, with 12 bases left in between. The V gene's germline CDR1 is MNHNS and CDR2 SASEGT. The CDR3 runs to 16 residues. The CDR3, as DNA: TGTGCCAGCAGTGAACCGGGGGGCACTAGCACAGATACGCAGTATTTT. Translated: CASSEPGGTSTDTQYF.

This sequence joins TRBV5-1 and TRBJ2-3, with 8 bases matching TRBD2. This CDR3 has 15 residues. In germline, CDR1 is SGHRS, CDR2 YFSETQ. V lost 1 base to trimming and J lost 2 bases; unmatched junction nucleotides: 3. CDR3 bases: TGCGCCAGCAGCTTGATGGGACTAGACACAGATACGCAGTATTTT. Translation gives CASSLMGLDTDTQYF.

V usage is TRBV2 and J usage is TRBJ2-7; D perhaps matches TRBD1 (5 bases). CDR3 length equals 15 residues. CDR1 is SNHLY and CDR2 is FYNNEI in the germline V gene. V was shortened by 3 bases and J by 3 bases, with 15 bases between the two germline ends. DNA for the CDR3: TGTGCCAGCAGTGAGAATCCAGGGTCTGACTACGAGCAGTACTTC. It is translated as CASSENPGSDYEQYF.

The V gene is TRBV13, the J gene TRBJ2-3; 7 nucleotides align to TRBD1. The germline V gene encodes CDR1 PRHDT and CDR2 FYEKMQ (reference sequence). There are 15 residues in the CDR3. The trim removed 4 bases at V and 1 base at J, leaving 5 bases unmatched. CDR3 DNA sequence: TGTGCCAGCAGCTCCGTCGACAGGGGCACAGATACGCAGTATTTT. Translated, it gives CASSSVDRGTDTQYF.

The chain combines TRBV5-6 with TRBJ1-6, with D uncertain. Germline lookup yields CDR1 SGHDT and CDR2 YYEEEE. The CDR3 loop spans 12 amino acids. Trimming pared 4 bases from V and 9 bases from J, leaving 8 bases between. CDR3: CASSHGGSPLHF. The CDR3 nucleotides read TGTGCCAGCAGCCACGGAGGTTCACCCCTCCACTTT.

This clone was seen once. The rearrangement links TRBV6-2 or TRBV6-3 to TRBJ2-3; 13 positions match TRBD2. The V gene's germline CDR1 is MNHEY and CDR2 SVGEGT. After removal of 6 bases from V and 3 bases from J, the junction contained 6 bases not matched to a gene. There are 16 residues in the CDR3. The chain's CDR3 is CASSFSTSGRTDTQYF. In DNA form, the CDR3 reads TGTGCCAGCAGCTTCTCGACTAGCGGGAGGACAGATACGCAGTATTTT.

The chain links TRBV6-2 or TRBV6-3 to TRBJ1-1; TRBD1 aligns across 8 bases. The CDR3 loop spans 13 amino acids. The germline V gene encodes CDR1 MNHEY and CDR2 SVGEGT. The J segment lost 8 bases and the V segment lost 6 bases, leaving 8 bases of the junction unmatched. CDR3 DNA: TGTGCCAGCAGCCAATCCCGACAGGGGGAAGCTTTCTTT. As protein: CASSQSRQGEAFF.

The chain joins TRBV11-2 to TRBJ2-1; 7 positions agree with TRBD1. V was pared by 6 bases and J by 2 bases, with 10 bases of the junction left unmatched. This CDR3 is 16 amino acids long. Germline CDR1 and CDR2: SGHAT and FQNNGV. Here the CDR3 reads CASSHIQGNAYNEQFF. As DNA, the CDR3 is TGTGCCAGCAGTCACATACAGGGGAATGCCTACAATGAGCAGTTCTTC.

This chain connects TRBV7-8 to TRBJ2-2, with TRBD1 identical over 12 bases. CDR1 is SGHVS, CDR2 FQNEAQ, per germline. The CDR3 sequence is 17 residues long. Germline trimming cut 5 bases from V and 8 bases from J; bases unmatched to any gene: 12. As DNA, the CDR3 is TGTGCCAGCAGCCCTAAAACACGGGACAGGGGGCCAGGGGAGCTGTTTTTT. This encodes CASSPKTRDRGPGELFF.

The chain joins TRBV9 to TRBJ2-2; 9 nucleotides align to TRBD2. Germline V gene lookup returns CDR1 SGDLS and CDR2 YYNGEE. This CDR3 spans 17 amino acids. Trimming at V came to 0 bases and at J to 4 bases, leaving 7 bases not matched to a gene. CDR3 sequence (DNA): TGTGCCAGCAGCGTAGAAGTGGGCGGGAGGGCCACCGGGGAGCTGTTTTTT. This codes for CASSVEVGGRATGELFF.

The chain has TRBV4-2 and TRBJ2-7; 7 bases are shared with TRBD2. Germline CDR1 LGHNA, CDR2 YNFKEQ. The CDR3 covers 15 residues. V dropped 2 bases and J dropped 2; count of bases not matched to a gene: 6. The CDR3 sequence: CASSQSLAVTYEQYF. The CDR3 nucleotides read TGTGCCAGCAGCCAATCGCTAGCGGTGACCTACGAGCAGTACTTC.

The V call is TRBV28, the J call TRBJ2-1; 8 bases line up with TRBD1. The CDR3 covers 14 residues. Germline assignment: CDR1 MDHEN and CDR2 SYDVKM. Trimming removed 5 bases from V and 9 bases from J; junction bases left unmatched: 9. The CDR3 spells CASSPLQGVVEQFF. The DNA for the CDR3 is TGTGCCAGCAGTCCACTACAGGGGGTAGTTGAGCAGTTCTTC.

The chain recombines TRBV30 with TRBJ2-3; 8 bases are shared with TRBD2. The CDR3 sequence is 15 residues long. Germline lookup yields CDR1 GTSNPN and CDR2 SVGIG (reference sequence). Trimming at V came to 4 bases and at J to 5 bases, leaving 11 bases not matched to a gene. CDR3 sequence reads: CAWIPREGRIDTQYF. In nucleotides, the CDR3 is TGTGCCTGGATTCCCCGGGAGGGCCGGATAGATACGCAGTATTTT.

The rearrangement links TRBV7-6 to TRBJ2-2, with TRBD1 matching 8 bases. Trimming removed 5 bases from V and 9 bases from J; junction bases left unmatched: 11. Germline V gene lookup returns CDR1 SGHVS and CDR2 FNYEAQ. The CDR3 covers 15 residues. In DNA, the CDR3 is TGTGCCAGCAGCCAGGGACAGGAGGCCCACCGGGAGCTGTTTTTT. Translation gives CASSQGQEAHRELFF.

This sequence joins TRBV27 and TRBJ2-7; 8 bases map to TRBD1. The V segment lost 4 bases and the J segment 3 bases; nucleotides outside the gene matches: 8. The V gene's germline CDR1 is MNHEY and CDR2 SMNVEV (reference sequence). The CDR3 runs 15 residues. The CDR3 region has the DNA TGTGCCAGCAGTTACACAGGGGGGCCCCTCTACGAGCAGTACTTC. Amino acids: CASSYTGGPLYEQYF.

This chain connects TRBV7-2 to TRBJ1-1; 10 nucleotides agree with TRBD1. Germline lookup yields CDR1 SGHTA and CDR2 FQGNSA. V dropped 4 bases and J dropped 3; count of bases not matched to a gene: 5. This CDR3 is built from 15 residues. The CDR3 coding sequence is TGTGCCAGCAGCTCGCCCGGGACAGGGGACACTGAAGCTTTCTTT. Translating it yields CASSSPGTGDTEAFF.

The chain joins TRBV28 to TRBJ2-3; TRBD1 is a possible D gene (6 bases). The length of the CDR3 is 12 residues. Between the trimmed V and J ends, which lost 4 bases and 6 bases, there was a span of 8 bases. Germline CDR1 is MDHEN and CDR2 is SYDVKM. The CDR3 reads CASSSQGDTQYF. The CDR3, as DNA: TGTGCCAGCAGTTCGCAGGGGGATACGCAGTATTTT.

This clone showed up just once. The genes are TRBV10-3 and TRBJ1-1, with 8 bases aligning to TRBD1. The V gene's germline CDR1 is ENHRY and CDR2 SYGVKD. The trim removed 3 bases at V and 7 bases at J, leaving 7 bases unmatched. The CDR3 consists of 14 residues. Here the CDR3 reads CAISDSGGRDEAFF. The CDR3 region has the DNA TGTGCCATCAGTGATTCAGGGGGCAGGGATGAAGCTTTCTTT.

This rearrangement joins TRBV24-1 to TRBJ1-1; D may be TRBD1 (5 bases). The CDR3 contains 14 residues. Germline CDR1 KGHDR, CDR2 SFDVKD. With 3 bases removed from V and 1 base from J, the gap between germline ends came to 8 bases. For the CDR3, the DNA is TGTGCCACCAGTGATACAACAGGGAACACTGAAGCTTTCTTT. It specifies CATSDTTGNTEAFF.

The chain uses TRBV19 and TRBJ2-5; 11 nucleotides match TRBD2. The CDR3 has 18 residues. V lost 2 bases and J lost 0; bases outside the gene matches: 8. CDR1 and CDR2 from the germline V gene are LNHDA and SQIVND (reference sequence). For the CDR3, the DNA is TGTGCCAGTAGTATACCGACTAGCGGGGCTCCGTACCAAGAGACCCAGTACTTC. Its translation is CASSIPTSGAPYQETQYF.

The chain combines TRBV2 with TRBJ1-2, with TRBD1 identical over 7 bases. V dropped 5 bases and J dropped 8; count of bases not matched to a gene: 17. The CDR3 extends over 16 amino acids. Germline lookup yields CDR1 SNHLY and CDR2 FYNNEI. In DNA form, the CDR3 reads TGTGCCAGCAGTCCCGCCACGCTCGACAGGGTACGCGGCTACACCTTC. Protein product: CASSPATLDRVRGYTF. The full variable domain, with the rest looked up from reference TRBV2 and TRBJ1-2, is EPEVTQTPSHQVTQMGQEVILRCVPISNHLYFYWYRQILGQKVEFLVSFYNNEISEKSEIFDDQFSVERPDGSNFTLKIRSTKLEDSAMYFCASSPATLDRVRGYTFGSGTRLTVV.

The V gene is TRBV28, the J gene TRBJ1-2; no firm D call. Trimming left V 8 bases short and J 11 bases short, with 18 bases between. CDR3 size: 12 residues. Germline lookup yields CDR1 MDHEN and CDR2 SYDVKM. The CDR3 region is CASREGGLYYTF. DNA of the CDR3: TGTGCCAGCCGCGAGGGCGGACTCTATTACACCTTC.

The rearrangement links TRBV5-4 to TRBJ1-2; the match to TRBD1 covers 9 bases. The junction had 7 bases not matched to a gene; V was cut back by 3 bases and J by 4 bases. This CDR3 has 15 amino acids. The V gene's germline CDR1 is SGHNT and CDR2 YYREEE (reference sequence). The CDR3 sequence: CASSWGTTGGYGYTF. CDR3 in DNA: TGTGCCAGCAGCTGGGGAACGACAGGGGGCTATGGCTACACCTTC.

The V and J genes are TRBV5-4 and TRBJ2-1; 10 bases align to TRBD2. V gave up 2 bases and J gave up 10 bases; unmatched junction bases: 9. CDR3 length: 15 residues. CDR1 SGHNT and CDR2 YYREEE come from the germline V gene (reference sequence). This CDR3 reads CASSFESGGAGEQFF. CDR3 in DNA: TGTGCCAGCAGCTTCGAAAGCGGGGGGGCGGGAGAGCAGTTCTTC.